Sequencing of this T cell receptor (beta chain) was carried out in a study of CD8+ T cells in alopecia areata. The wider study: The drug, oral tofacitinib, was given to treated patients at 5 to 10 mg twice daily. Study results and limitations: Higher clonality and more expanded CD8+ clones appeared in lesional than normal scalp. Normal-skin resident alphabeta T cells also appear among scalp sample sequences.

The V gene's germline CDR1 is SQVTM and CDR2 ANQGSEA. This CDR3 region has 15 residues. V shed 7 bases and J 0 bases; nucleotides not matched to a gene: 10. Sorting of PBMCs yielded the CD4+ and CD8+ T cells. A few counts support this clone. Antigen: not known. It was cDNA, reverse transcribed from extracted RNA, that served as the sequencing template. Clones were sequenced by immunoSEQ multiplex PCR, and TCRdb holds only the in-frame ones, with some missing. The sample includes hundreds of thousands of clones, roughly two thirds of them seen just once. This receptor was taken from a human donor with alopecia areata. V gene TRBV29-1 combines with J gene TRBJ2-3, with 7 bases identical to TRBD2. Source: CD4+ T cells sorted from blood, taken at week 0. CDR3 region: CSARSGTTSTDTQYF. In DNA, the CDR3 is TGCAGCGCCCGATCCGGGACTACTAGCACAGATACGCAGTATTTT.